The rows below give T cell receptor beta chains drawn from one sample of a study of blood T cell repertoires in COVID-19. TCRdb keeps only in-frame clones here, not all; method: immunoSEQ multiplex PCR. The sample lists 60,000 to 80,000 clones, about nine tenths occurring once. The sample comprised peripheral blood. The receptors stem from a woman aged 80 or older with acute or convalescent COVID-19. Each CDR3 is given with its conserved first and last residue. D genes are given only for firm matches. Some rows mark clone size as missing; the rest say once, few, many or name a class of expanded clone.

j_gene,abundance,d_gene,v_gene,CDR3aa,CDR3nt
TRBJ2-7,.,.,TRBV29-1,CSVSAGIQYEQYF,TGCAGCGTTTCGGCCGGGATACAATACGAGCAGTACTTC
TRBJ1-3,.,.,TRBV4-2,CASSLGGNGNTIYF,TGTGCCAGCAGCCTGGGCGGGAACGGAAACACCATATATTTT
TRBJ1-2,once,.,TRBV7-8,CASSLTGLANYGYTF,TGTGCCAGCAGCTTAACAGGGCTGGCTAACTATGGCTACACCTTC
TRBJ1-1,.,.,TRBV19,CASSIDLFRGDTEAFF,TGTGCCAGTAGTATAGACCTTTTCAGAGGTGACACTGAAGCTTTCTTT
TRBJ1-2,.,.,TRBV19,CATGLTDYGYTF,TGTGCCACGGGTCTGACTGACTATGGCTACACCTTC
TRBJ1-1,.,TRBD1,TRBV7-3,CASSPKGRGLNTEAFF,TGTGCCAGCAGCCCGAAAGGTAGGGGGCTGAACACTGAAGCTTTCTTT
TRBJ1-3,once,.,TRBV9,CASSVATGRFSGNTIYF,TGTGCCAGCAGCGTGGCCACAGGGCGATTCTCTGGAAACACCATATATTTT
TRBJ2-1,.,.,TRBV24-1,CATSDSTGSSYNEQFF,TGTGCCACCAGTGATTCCACAGGGAGCTCCTACAATGAGCAGTTCTTC
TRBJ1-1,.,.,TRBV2,CASRVLTEAFF,TGTGCCAGCAGAGTCCTAACTGAAGCTTTCTTT
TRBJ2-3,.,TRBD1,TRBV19,CASTITGGRVDTQYF,TGTGCCAGTACTATTACAGGGGGCCGGGTAGATACGCAGTATTTT
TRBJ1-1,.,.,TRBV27,CASSSLEGGRTEAFF,TGTGCCAGCAGCTCCTTAGAGGGCGGGCGAACTGAAGCTTTCTTT
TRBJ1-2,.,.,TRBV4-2,CASSPPSGANYGYTF,TGTGCCAGCAGCCCACCGTCCGGAGCTAACTATGGCTACACCTTC
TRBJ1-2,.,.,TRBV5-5,CASSTWSPGTYGYTF,TGTGCCAGCAGCACTTGGTCCCCAGGAACCTATGGCTACACCTTC
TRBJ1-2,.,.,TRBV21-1,CASSKAALAGYGYGYTF,TGTGCCAGCAGCAAAGCCGCCTTGGCGGGGTACGGCTATGGCTACACCTTC
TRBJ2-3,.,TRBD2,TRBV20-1,CSASRREGEGDTQYF,TGCAGTGCCAGTAGGCGGGAGGGGGAGGGAGATACGCAGTATTTT
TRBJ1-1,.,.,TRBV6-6,CASMPTGTLNTEAFF,TGTGCCAGTATGCCGACAGGAACACTTAACACTGAAGCTTTCTTT
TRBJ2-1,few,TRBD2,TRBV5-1,CASSRTTSGNNEQFF,TGCGCCAGCAGCCGGACGACTAGCGGGAACAATGAGCAGTTCTTC
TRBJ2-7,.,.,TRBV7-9,CASSSEPISEQYF,TGTGCCAGCAGTTCCGAGCCAATTTCCGAGCAGTACTTC
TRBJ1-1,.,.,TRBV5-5,CASSLGTVPNTEAFF,TGTGCCAGCAGCTTGGGGACAGTGCCGAACACTGAAGCTTTCTTT
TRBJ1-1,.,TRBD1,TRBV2,CASSGQGNTEAFF,TGTGCCAGCAGCGGACAGGGGAACACTGAAGCTTTCTTT
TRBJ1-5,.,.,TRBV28,CASSPPGGSGSNQPQHF,TGTGCCAGCAGTCCCCCCGGAGGGAGTGGGAGCAATCAGCCCCAGCATTTT
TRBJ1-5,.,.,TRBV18,CASSPGGEQPQHF,TGTGCCAGCTCACCAGGGGGCGAACAGCCCCAGCATTTT
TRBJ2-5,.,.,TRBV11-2,CASSPTWTTTETQYF,TGTGCCAGCAGCCCAACCTGGACTACAACAGAGACCCAGTACTTC
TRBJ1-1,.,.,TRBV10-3,CAISVRGSPYTEAFF,TGTGCCATCAGTGTAAGGGGCAGTCCTTACACTGAAGCTTTCTTT
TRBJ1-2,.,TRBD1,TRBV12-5,CASSSQGAQYGYTF,TGTGCTAGCTCGTCTCAGGGGGCGCAGTATGGCTACACCTTC
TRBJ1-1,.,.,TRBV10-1,CASSESGSHTEAFF,TGCGCCAGCAGTGAGTCGGGGAGTCACACTGAAGCTTTCTTT
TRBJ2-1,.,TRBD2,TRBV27,CASTKLASGNNEQFF,TGTGCCAGCACAAAGTTGGCTAGCGGGAACAATGAGCAGTTCTTC
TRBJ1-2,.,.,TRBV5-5,CASSLMERYGYTF,TGTGCCAGCAGCTTGATGGAGAGATATGGCTACACCTTC
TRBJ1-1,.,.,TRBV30,CAWNFGLRRGTEAFF,TGTGCCTGGAATTTTGGGCTTCGGAGGGGAACTGAAGCTTTCTTT
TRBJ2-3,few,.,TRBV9,CASSVGGTDTQYF,TGTGCCAGCAGCGTAGGCGGCACAGATACGCAGTATTTT
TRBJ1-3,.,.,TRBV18,CASSPRGDGNTIYF,TGTGCCAGCTCACCACGAGGAGACGGAAACACCATATATTTT
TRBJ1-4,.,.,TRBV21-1,CASITDRGRLNDSHEKLFF,TGTGCCAGCATTACGGACAGGGGGCGCCTTAATGATTCTCATGAAAAACTGTTTTTT
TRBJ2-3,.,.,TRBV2,CASSLMNTQYF,TGTGCCAGCAGCCTAATGAATACGCAGTATTTT
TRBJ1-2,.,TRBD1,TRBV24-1,CATSDAGGYYGYTF,TGTGCCACCAGTGATGCAGGGGGCTACTATGGCTACACCTTC
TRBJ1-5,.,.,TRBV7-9,CASSLATVYQPQHF,TGTGCCAGCAGCTTAGCTACAGTTTATCAGCCCCAGCATTTT
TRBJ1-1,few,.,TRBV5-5,CASSLWQAINTEAFF,TGTGCCAGCAGCTTGTGGCAGGCAATCAACACTGAAGCTTTCTTT
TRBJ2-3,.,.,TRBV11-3,CASSLGAVTDTQYF,TGTGCCAGCAGCTTAGGGGCAGTCACAGATACGCAGTATTTT
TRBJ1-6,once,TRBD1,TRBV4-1,CASSQNGRDRGLSSPLHF,TGCGCCAGCAGCCAAAATGGTAGGGACAGGGGGCTTAGTTCACCCCTCCACTTT
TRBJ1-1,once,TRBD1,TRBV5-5,CASSYTGATEAFF,TGTGCCAGCAGTTATACAGGGGCCACTGAAGCTTTCTTT
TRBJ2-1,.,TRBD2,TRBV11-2,CASSQGTSGSRGNEQFF,TGTGCCAGCAGTCAAGGGACTAGCGGGAGCAGAGGCAATGAGCAGTTCTTC
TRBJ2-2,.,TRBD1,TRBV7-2,CASSARQGANTGELFF,TGTGCCAGCAGCGCTAGACAGGGGGCCAACACCGGGGAGCTGTTTTTT
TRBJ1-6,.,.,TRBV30,CAWSVRQGISPLHF,TGTGCCTGGAGTGTAAGGCAGGGAATTTCACCCCTCCACTTT
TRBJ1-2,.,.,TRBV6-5,CASSYSHWANGYTF,TGTGCCAGCAGTTACAGTCATTGGGCTAATGGCTACACCTTC
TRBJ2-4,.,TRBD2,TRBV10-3,CAISDQLAGGKNIQYF,TGTGCCATCAGTGACCAACTAGCGGGGGGGAAAAACATTCAGTACTTC
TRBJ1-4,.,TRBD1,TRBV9,CASSVGTGEEKLFF,TGTGCCAGCAGCGTCGGGACAGGGGAAGAAAAACTGTTTTTT
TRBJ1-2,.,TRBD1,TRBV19,CASSRTGDYGYTF,TGTGCCAGTAGTAGGACAGGGGACTATGGCTACACCTTC
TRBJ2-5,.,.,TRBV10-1,CASSESSVGDETQYF,TGCGCCAGCAGTGAGTCGAGTGTAGGAGACGAGACCCAGTACTTC
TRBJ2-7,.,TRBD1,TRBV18,CASSLLDRVEEEQYF,TGTGCCAGCTCACTCTTGGACAGGGTCGAAGAGGAGCAGTACTTC
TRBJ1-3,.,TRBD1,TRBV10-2,CASKLTGDGNTIYF,TGCGCCAGCAAACTTACAGGGGACGGAAACACCATATATTTT
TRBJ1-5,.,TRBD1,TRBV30,CACDRGEYQPQHF,TGTGCCTGTGACAGGGGGGAATATCAGCCCCAGCATTTT
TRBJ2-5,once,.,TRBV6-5,CASRFPGQETQYF,TGTGCCAGCCGTTTCCCGGGGCAAGAGACCCAGTACTTC